This T cell receptor (beta chain) was profiled in a study of technical replicates of blood from a few donors. Assay: immunoSEQ multiplex PCR; the TCRdb copy retains only in-frame clones and omits some. The repertoire holds around 79,000 clones, with more than 85% as singletons. Germline lookup yields CDR1 SGDLS and CDR2 YYNGEE. This CDR3 is built from 13 residues. V was pared by 3 bases and J by 8 bases, with 5 bases of the junction left unmatched. This sequence joins TRBV9 and TRBJ2-1; 7 positions match TRBD1. The sample comprised T cells isolated from PBMCs. This clonotype was sampled from a human donor in good health. Some clones in this sample may be carry-over from other donors' samples. The CDR3 DNA follows: TGTGCCAGCAGCGCCAATCAGGGGGATGAGCAGTTCTTC. Translating gives CASSANQGDEQFF.